This TCR beta chain was sequenced for a study of blood T cells in healthy people across ages. Study outcomes and limitations: Because sorting was not performed, PBMCs prevented conclusive naive versus antigen-experienced comparison. The long-lived group displayed more naive CD4+ cells, plus higher diversity, than the aged donors did.

This CDR3 comprises 13 residues. Per germline, CDR1 MNHEY and CDR2 SVGAGI. V dropped 8 bases and J dropped 2; count of bases not matched to a gene: 4. A remark on this clonotype: What it binds is unknown.

A second PCR of roughly 7 to 11 cycles used a sample-barcoded 5' primer and a J-beta primer mix. MiXCR was run by TCRdb on the 5' RACE reads, yielding one entry per CDR3 protein. Seen here are under 2 million distinct CDR3 sequences, 30% to 40% observed once, and the top ten hold 11%. The V and J genes are TRBV6-5 and TRBJ2-3; 7 nucleotides align to TRBD1. This receptor was taken from a woman aged 30 to 39 in good health. Sequencing used blood. CDR3 amino acids: CASQRGPTDTQYF. Written as DNA, the CDR3 is TGTGCCAGCCAAAGGGGGCCCACAGATACGCAGTATTTT.